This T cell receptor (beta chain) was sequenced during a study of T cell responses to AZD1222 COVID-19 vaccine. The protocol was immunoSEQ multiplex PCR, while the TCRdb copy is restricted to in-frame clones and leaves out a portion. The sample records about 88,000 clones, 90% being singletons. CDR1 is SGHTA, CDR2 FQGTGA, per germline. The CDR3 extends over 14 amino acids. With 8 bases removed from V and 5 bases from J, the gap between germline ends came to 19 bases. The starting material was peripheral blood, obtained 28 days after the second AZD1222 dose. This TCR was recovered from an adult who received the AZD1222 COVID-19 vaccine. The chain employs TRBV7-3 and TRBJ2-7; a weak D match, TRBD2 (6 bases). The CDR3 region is CASSPGTQVHEQYF. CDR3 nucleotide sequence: TGTGCCAGCTCCCCCGGGACTCAGGTCCACGAGCAGTACTTC.